This TCR beta chain was recorded in a study of T cell responses to AZD1222 COVID-19 vaccine. Study results and caveats: Spike was spanned by vaccine-associated CD4 TCRs, which were dominant at 160-218 and 743-854. Unmutated variant regions are reportedly targeted by nearly half of spike-specific TCRs. Females made up more of the donors, who were largely white British, and clonal diversity may have come out too low.

CDR3 size: 13 residues. With 0 bases removed from V and 9 bases from J, the gap between germline ends came to 12 bases. CDR1 is GTSNPN, CDR2 SVGIG, per germline (reference sequence). Assay used: immunoSEQ multiplex PCR; TCRdb lists only in-frame clones, some missing. The sample shows around 80,000 clones, 80% to 95% of them seen only once. To note about this clone: As yet, its antigen is unknown.

Timing groups of about 4 and about 12 weeks for second doses were pooled. The TCR comes from an adult who received the AZD1222 COVID-19 vaccine. V usage is TRBV30 and J usage is TRBJ1-3; D gene ambiguous. The sample consisted of peripheral blood, taken 28 days after the second AZD1222 dose. CDR3 loop: CAWSVFGISTIYF. The CDR3 DNA reads TGTGCCTGGAGTGTTTTTGGGATCAGCACCATATATTTT.